These T cell receptor beta chains were read from a single sample in a study of blood T cell repertoires in COVID-19. Clones were read by immunoSEQ multiplex PCR, and TCRdb kept only the in-frame ones, dropping some. The repertoire holds about 270,000 clones, with 81% as singletons. Sequencing was performed on peripheral blood. Receptors originate from a woman aged 55-69 years with active or convalescent COVID-19. The CDR3 runs from the conserved cysteine through the conserved F or W. The D gene is left open where the match is weak. For some rows the clone size is stated as once, few or many, or as a class when expanded; others skip it.

d_call	v_call	clone_size	j_call	cdr3_nt	cdr3_aa
.	TRBV7-2	.	TRBJ2-2	TGTGCCAGCAGCTCTGGGCGGGGCCCGGAGCTGTTTTTT	CASSSGRGPELFF
.	TRBV7-2	.	TRBJ1-2	TGTGCCAGCAGCTTAGGAGGTTTGAGGGCTAACTATGGCTACACCTTC	CASSLGGLRANYGYTF
TRBD1	TRBV19	.	TRBJ1-1	TGTGCCAGTAGTATAGTTACAGGGGGCATGAACACTGAAGCTTTCTTT	CASSIVTGGMNTEAFF
.	TRBV5-1	.	TRBJ2-5	TGCGCCAGCAGCCCCCGGTCCGGGGAGACCCAGTACTTC	CASSPRSGETQYF
TRBD1	TRBV6-5	.	TRBJ1-5	TGTGCCAGCAGGCAATCGGGGCAGGGGGATCAGCCCCAGCATTTT	CASRQSGQGDQPQHF
.	TRBV28	.	TRBJ1-1	TGTGCCAGCAGTTTTGGGCAGGCGAACACTGAAGCTTTCTTT	CASSFGQANTEAFF
.	TRBV6-2/TRBV6-3	.	TRBJ1-2	TGTGCCAGCAGTTACCTACCAGACATGAGGGATGGCTACACCTTC	CASSYLPDMRDGYTF
.	TRBV19	many	TRBJ1-1	TGTGCCAGTAGTAATCAGGGTACGAACACTGAAGCTTTCTTT	CASSNQGTNTEAFF
TRBD2	TRBV7-8	.	TRBJ2-2	TGTGCCAGCAGCTTTCTGACTAGCGGACTCGACACCGGGGAGCTGTTTTTT	CASSFLTSGLDTGELFF
TRBD1	TRBV4-1	.	TRBJ1-6	TGCGCCAGCAGCGAATTCCCTCGGACAGGCCTTAATTCACCCCTCCACTTT	CASSEFPRTGLNSPLHF
TRBD1	TRBV6-5	.	TRBJ2-5	TGTGCCAGCAGTCCCCCGGGACAGGTGGGAGAGACCCAGTACTTC	CASSPPGQVGETQYF
.	TRBV9	.	TRBJ2-7	TGTGCCAGCAGCACCCGAGCGGGTCTCTCCTACGAGCAGTACTTC	CASSTRAGLSYEQYF
.	TRBV21-1	.	TRBJ2-7	TGTGCCAGCTCCGGCGGGGGGACAGTCGAGCAGTACTTC	CASSGGGTVEQYF
.	TRBV28	.	TRBJ1-1	TGTGCCAGCAGTCCGGGGTTTGTGAACACTGAAGCTTTCTTT	CASSPGFVNTEAFF
TRBD2	TRBV7-9	few	TRBJ2-2	TGTGCCAGCAGCCGCACCTATAGCGGGGAAGGCCTCTCTACCGGGGAGCTGTTTTTT	CASSRTYSGEGLSTGELFF
.	TRBV3-1/TRBV3-2	.	TRBJ1-1	TGTGCCAGCAGCCAAGCAGGGGTCACTGAAGCTTTCTTT	CASSQAGVTEAFF
.	TRBV6-6	.	TRBJ1-5	TGTGCCAGCAGTTACGCGGGACGGAATCAGCCCCAGCATTTT	CASSYAGRNQPQHF
TRBD1	TRBV6-7	.	TRBJ2-7	TGTGCCAGCAGTTACGACGGGGACAGTCCCTACGAGCAGTACTTC	CASSYDGDSPYEQYF
.	TRBV4-1	.	TRBJ2-4	TGCGCCAGCAGCCACGCCACCAACACTAGGCCCAAAAACATTCAGTACTTC	CASSHATNTRPKNIQYF
.	TRBV21-1	.	TRBJ2-3	TGTGCCAGCAGCCGCCCCCTAGCGGGGCGGATAGATACGCAGTATTTT	CASSRPLAGRIDTQYF
.	TRBV6-6	.	TRBJ2-4	TGTGCCAGCAGAAGTACAGTAGACAAAAACATTCAGTACTTC	CASRSTVDKNIQYF
TRBD1	TRBV7-3	.	TRBJ2-7	TGTGCCAGCAGCCCCGGCCGGGACAGGAACTACGAGCAGTACTTC	CASSPGRDRNYEQYF
TRBD1	TRBV9	.	TRBJ1-2	TGTGCCAGCAGCTGGAAGGGACAGTCCTATGGCTACACCTTC	CASSWKGQSYGYTF